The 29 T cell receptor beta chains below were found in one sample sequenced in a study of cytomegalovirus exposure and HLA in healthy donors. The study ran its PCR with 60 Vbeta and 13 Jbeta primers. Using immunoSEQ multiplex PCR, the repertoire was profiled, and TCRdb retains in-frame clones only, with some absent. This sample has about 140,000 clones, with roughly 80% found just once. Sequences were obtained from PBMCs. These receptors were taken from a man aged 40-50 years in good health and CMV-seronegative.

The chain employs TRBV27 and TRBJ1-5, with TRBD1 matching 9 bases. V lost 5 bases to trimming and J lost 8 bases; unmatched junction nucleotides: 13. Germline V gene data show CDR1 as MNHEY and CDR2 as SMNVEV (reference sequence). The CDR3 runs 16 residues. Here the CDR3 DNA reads TGTGCCAGCAGTCCACTCGGGACAGGGTTGGTAGAGCCCCAGCATTTT. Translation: CASSPLGTGLVEPQHF.

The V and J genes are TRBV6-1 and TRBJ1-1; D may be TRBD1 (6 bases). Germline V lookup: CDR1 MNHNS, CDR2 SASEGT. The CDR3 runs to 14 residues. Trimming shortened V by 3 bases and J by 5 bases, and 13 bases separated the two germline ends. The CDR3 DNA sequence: TGTGCCAGCAGTGATCTCCAGGGGCGGACTGAAGCTTTCTTT. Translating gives CASSDLQGRTEAFF.

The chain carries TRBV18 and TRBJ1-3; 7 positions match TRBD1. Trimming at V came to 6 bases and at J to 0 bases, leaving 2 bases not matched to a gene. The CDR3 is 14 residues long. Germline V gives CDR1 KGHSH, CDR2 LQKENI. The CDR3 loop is CASSGTDSGNTIYF. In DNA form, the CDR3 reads TGTGCCAGCTCGGGGACAGACTCTGGAAACACCATATATTTT. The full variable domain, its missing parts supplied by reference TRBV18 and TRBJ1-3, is NAGVMQNPRHLVRRRGQEARLRCSPMKGHSHVYWYRQLPEEGLKFMVYLQKENIIDESGMPKERFSAEFPKEGPSILRIQQVVRGDSAAYFCASSGTDSGNTIYFGEGSWLTVV.

The CDR3 DNA sequence: TGTGCCATCAGTGATACCGGACTAGCGGGGGGTCCGACCTACGAGCAGTACTTC. This codes for CAISDTGLAGGPTYEQYF. The chain uses TRBV10-3 and TRBJ2-7, with 14 bases that match TRBD2. V was clipped by 3 bases and J by 2 bases; unmatched bases: 9. The CDR3 consists of 18 residues. In germline, CDR1 is ENHRY, CDR2 SYGVKD.

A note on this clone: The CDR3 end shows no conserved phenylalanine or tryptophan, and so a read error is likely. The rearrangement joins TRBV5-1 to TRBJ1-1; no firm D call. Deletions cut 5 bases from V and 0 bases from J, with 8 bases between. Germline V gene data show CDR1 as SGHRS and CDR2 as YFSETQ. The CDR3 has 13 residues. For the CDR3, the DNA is TGCGCCAGCAGTACAGTGATGAACACTGAAGCTTTCGTT. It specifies CASSTVMNTEAFV.

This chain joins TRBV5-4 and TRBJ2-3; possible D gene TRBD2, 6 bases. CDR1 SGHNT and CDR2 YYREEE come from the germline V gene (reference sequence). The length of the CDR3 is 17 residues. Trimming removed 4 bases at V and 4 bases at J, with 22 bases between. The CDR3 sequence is CASSPPRQGGGADTQYF. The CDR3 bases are TGTGCCAGCAGCCCACCCCGGCAGGGCGGCGGGGCAGATACGCAGTATTTT.

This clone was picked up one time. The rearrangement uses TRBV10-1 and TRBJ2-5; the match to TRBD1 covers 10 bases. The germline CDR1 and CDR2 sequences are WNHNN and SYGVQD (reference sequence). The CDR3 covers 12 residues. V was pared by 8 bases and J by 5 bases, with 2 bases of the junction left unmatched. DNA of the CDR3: TGCGCCAGCGGGACAGGGGACGAGACCCAGTACTTC. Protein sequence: CASGTGDETQYF.

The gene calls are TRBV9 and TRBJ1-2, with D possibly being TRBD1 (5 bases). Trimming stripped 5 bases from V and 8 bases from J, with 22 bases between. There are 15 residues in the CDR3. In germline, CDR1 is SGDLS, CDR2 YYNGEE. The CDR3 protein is CASSMTPGTREGYTF. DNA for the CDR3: TGTGCCAGCAGTATGACTCCGGGGACTAGGGAAGGCTACACCTTC.

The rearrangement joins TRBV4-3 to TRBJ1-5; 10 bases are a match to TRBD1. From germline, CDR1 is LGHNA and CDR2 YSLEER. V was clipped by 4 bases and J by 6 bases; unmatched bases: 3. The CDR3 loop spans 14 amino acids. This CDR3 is CASSPTGGIQPQHF. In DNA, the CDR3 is TGCGCCAGCAGCCCGACAGGGGGCATTCAGCCCCAGCATTTT.

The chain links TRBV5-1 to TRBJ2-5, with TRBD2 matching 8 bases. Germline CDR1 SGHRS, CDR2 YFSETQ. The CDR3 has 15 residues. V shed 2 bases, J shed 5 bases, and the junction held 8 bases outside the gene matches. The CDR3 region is CASSFVPGLEETQYF. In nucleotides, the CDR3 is TGCGCCAGCAGCTTTGTGCCGGGACTAGAGGAGACCCAGTACTTC.

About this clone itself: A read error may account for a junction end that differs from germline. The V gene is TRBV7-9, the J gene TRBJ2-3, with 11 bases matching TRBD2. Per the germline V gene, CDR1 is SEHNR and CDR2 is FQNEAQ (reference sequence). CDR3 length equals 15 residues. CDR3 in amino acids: CASRLAGGSPDTQYF. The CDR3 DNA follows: TGTGCCAGCAGGTTAGCGGGGGGGAGCCCAGATACGCAGTATTTT.

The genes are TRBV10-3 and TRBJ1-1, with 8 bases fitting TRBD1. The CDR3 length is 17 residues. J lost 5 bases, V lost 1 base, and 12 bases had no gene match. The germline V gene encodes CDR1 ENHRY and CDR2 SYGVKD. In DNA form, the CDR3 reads TGTGCCATCAGTGAGTGGGGGCAGGGGGCTTTTAGAACTGAAGCTTTCTTT. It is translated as CAISEWGQGAFRTEAFF.

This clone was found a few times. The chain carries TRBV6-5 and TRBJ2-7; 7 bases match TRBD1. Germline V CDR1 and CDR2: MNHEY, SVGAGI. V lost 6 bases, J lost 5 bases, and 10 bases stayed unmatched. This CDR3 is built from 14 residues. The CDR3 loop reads CASSSTGDHDEQYF. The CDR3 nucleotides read TGTGCCAGCAGCTCTACAGGGGATCATGACGAGCAGTACTTC.

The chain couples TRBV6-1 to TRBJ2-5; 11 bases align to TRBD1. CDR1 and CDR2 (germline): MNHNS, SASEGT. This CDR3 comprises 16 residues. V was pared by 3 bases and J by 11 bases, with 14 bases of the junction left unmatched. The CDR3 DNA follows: TGTGCCAGCAGTGAGGGGAGATGGACAGGGGGCAGTAAGCAGTACTTC. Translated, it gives CASSEGRWTGGSKQYF.

The CDR3 spells CASSLRTGTRFKETQYF. CDR3 bases: TGTGCCAGCAGCTTACGTACTGGGACTAGATTTAAGGAGACCCAGTACTTC. The chain joins TRBV13 to TRBJ2-5; 8 nucleotides align to TRBD2. Germline values: CDR1 PRHDT, CDR2 FYEKMQ (reference sequence). J lost 5 bases, V lost 2 bases, and 13 bases had no gene match. The CDR3 loop spans 17 amino acids.

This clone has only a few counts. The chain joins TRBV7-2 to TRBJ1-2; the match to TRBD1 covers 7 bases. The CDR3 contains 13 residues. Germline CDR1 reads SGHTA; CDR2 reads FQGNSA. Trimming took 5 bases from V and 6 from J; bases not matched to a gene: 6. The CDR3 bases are TGTGCCAGCAGCGTCACAGGGGTTGATGGCTACACCTTC. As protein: CASSVTGVDGYTF.

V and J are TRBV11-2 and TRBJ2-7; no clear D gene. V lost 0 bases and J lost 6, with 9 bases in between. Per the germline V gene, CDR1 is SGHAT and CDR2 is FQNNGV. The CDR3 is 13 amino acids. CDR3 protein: CASSLDVPGEQYF. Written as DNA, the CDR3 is TGTGCCAGCAGCTTAGACGTCCCCGGCGAGCAGTACTTC.

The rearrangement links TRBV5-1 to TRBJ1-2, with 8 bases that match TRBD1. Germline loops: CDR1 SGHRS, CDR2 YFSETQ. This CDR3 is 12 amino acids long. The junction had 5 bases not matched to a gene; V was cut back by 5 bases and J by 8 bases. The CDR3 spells CASRQGAEGYTF. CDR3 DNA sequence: TGCGCCAGCAGGCAGGGGGCGGAGGGCTACACCTTC.

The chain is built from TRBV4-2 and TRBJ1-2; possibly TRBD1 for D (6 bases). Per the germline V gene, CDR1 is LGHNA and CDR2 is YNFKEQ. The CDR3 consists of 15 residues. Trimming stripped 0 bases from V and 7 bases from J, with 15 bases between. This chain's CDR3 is CASSQELVSGAGYTF. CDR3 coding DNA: TGTGCCAGCAGCCAAGAATTAGTGTCAGGGGCTGGCTACACCTTC.

DNA for the CDR3: TGTGCCAGCAGTTACTCTAACAGGGGTTTATACGAGCAGTACTTC. This codes for CASSYSNRGLYEQYF. The chain employs TRBV6-5 and TRBJ2-7, with 7 positions matching TRBD1. The ends lost 0 bases at V and 4 bases at J; junction bases unmatched: 6. This CDR3 region has 15 residues. The germline CDR1 and CDR2 sequences are MNHEY and SVGAGI.

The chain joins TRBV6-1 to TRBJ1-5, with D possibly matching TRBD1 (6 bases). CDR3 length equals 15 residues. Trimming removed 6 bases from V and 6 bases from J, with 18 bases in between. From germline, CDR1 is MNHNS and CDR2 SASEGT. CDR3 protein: CASRGGQGTSQPQHF. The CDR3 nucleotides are TGTGCCAGCAGGGGGGGGCAGGGGACGAGTCAGCCCCAGCATTTT.

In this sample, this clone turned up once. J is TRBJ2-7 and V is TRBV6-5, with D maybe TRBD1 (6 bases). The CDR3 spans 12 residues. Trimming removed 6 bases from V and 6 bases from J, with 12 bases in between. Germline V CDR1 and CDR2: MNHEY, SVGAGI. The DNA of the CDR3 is TGTGCCAGCAGGGTCGCAGGGGCCGAGCAGTACTTC. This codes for CASRVAGAEQYF.

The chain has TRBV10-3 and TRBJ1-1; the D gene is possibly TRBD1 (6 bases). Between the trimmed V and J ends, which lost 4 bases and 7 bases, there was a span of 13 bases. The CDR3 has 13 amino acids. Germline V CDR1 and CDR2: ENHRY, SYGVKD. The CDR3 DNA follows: TGTGCCATCAGTGGAAGACAGGACCTTGAAGCTTTCTTT. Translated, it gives CAISGRQDLEAFF.

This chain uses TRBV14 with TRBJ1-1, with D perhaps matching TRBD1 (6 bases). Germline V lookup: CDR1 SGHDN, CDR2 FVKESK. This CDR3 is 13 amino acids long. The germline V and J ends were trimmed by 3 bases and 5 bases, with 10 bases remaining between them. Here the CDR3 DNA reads TGTGCCAGCAGCCAGGGGGCCCTTACTGAAGCTTTCTTT. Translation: CASSQGALTEAFF.

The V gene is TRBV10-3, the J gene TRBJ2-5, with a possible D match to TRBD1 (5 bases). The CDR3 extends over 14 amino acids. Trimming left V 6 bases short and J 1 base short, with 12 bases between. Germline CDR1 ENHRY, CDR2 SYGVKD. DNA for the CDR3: TGTGCCATCAGACATACAGGCCCCCAAGAGACCCAGTACTTC. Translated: CAIRHTGPQETQYF.

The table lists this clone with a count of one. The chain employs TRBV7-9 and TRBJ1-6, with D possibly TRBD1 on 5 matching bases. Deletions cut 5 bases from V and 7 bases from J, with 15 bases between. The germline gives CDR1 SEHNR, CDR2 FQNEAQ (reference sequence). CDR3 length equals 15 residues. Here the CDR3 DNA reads TGTGCCAGCAGCCCCCTAGGGGTTACCAATTCACCCCTCCACTTT. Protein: CASSPLGVTNSPLHF. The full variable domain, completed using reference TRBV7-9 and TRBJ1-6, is DTGVSQNPRHKITKRGQNVTFRCDPISEHNRLYWYRQTLGQGPEFLTYFQNEAQLEKSRLLSDRFSAERPKGSFSTLEIQRTEQGDSAMYLCASSPLGVTNSPLHFGNGTRLTVT.

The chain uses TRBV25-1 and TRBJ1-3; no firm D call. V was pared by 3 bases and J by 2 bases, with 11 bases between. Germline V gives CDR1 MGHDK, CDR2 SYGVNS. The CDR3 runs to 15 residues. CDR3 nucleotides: TGTGCCAGCAGTGACCCGGGAGGAACTGGAAACACCATATATTTT. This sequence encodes CASSDPGGTGNTIYF.

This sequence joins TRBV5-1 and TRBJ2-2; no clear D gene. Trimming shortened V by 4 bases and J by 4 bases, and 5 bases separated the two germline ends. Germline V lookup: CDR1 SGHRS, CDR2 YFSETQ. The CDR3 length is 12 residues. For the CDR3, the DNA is TGCGCCAGCAGCCCCTCCACCGGGGAGCTGTTTTTT. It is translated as CASSPSTGELFF.

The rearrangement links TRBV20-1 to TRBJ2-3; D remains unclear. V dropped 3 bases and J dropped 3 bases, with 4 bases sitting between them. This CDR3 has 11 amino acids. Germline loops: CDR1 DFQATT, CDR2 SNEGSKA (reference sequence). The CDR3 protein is CSASTTDTQYF. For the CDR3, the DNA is TGCAGTGCTAGTACTACAGATACGCAGTATTTT.